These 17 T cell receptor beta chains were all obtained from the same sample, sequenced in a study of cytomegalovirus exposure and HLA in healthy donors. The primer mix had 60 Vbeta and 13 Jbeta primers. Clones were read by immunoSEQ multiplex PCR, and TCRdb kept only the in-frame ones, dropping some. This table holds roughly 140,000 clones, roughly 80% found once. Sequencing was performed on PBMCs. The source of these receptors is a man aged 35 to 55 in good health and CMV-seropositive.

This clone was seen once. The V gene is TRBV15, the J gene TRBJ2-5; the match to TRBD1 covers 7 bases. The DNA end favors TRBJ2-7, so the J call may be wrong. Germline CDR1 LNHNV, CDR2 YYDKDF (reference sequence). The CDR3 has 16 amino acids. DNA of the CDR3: TGTGCCACCAGCAGGGAAGGACAGGTCTCCTCCTACGAGCAGTACTTC. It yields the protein CATSREGQVSSYEQYF.

Written as DNA, the CDR3 is TGTGCCAGCAGCTTAGTGACTAGGACCTTCAATGAGCAGTTCTTC. This sequence encodes CASSLVTRTFNEQFF. The rearrangement uses TRBV7-9 and TRBJ2-1, with a weak D call TRBD2 (6 bases). This CDR3 has 15 amino acids. CDR1 is SEHNR, CDR2 FQNEAQ, per germline (reference sequence). The V and J ends lost 1 base and 6 bases respectively, with 13 bases between them.

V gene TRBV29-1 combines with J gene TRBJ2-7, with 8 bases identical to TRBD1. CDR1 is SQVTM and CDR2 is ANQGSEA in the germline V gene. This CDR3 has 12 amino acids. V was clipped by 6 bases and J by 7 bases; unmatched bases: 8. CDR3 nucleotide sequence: TGCAGCGTCCCCCGAACAGGGGGGGAGCAGTACTTC. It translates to CSVPRTGGEQYF.

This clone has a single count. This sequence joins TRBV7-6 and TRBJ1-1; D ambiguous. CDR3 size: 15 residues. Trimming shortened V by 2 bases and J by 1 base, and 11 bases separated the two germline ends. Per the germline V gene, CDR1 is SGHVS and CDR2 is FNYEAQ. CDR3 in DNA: TGTGCCAGCAGCTTACGACCAGGAAAGAACACTGAAGCTTTCTTT. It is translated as CASSLRPGKNTEAFF.

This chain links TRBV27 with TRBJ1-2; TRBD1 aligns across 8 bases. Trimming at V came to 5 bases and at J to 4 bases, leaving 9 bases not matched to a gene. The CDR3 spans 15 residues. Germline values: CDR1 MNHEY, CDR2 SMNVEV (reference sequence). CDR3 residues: CASSPSWGQVYGYTF. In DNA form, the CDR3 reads TGTGCCAGCAGTCCGAGCTGGGGACAGGTCTATGGCTACACCTTC.

In DNA, the CDR3 is TGTGCCAGCAGTTTAATTACTAGCGGGACAGATACGCAGTATTTT. It encodes CASSLITSGTDTQYF. The chain joins TRBV28 to TRBJ2-3; 9 nucleotides align to TRBD2. The V gene end was trimmed by 2 bases and the J gene end by 3 bases; junction bases not matched to a gene: 3. Germline CDR1 and CDR2: MDHEN and SYDVKM. The CDR3 has 15 amino acids.

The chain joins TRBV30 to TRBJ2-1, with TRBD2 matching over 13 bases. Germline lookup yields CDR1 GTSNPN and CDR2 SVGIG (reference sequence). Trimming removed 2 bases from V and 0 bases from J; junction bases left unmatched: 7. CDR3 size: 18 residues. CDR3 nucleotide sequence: TGTGCCTGGAGTCACGTACGGACTAGCGGGAGCTCCTACAATGAGCAGTTCTTC. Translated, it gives CAWSHVRTSGSSYNEQFF.

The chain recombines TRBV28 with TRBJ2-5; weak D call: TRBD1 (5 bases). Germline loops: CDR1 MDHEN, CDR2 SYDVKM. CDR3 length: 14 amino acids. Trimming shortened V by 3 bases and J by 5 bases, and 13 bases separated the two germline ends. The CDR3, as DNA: TGTGCCAGCAGTTTGCAGGGATGGATGGAGACCCAGTACTTC. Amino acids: CASSLQGWMETQYF.

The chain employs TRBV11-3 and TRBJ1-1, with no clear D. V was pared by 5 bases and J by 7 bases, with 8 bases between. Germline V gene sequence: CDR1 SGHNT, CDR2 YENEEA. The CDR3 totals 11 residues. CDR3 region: CASSPGLEAFF. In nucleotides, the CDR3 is TGTGCCAGCAGCCCAGGCCTTGAAGCTTTCTTT.

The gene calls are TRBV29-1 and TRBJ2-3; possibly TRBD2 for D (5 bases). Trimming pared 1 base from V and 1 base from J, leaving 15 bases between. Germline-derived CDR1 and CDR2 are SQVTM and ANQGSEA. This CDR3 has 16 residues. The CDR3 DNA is TGCAGCGTTGAAGGCGGGCTAGTTGGGGGCACAGATACGCAGTATTTT. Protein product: CSVEGGLVGGTDTQYF.

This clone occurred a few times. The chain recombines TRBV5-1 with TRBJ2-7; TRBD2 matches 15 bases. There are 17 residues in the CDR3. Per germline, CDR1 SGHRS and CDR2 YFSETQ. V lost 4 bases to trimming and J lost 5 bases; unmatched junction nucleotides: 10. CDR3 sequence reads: CASSPGLAGGQVHEQYF. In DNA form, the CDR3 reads TGCGCCAGCAGCCCCGGACTAGCGGGAGGGCAGGTCCACGAGCAGTACTTC.

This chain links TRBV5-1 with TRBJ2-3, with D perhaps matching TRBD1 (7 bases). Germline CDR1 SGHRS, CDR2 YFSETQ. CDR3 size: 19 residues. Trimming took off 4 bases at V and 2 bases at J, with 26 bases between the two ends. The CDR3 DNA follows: TGCGCCAGCAGCCTCCAAGGTAGAGGGGGCGGGACTGTCACAGATACGCAGTATTTT. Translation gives CASSLQGRGGGTVTDTQYF. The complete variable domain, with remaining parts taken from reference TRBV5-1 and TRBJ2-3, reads KAGVTQTPRYLIKTRGQQVTLSCSPISGHRSVSWYQQTPGQGLQFLFEYFSETQRNKGNFPGRFSGRQFSNSRSEMNVSTLELGDSALYLCASSLQGRGGGTVTDTQYFGPGTRLTVL.

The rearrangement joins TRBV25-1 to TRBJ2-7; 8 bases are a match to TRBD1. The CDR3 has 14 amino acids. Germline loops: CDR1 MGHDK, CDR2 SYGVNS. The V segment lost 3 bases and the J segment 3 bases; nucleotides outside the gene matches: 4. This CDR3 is CASSDARGLYEQYF. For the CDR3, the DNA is TGTGCCAGCAGTGATGCCAGGGGGCTCTACGAGCAGTACTTC.

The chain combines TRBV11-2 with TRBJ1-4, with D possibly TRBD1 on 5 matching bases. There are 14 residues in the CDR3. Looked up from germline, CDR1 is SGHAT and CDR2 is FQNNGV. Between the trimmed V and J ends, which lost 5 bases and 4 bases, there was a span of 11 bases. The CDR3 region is CASSLGHVNEKLFF. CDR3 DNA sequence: TGTGCCAGCAGCCTAGGACACGTTAATGAAAAACTGTTTTTT. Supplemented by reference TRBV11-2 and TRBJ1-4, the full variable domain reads EAGVAQSPRYKIIEKRQSVAFWCNPISGHATLYWYQQILGQGPKLLIQFQNNGVVDDSQLPKDRFSAERLKGVDSTLKIQPAKLEDSAVYLCASSLGHVNEKLFFGSGTQLSVL.

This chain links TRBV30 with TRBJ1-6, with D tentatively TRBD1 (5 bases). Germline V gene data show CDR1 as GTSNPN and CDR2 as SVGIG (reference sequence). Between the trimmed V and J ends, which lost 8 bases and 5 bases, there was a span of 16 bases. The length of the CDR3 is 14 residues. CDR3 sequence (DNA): TGTGCCACCCAAGGAGGGGTTAATAATTCACCCCTCCACTTT. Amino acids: CATQGGVNNSPLHF.

The CDR3 protein is CASSLGQNTEAFF. CDR3 in DNA: TGTGCCAGCAGCTTAGGACAAAACACTGAAGCTTTCTTT. This chain connects TRBV7-8 to TRBJ1-1; D is unresolved. Germline values: CDR1 SGHVS, CDR2 FQNEAQ. V was shortened by 1 base and J by 2 bases, with 5 bases between the two germline ends. The CDR3 is 13 residues long.

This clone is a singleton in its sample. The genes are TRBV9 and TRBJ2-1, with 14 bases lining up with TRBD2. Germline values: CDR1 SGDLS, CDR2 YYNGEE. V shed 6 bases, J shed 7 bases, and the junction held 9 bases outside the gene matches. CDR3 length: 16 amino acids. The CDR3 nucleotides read TGTGCCAGCAACCTCGCCGGGACTAGCGGGAGAAATGAGCAGTTCTTC. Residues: CASNLAGTSGRNEQFF.